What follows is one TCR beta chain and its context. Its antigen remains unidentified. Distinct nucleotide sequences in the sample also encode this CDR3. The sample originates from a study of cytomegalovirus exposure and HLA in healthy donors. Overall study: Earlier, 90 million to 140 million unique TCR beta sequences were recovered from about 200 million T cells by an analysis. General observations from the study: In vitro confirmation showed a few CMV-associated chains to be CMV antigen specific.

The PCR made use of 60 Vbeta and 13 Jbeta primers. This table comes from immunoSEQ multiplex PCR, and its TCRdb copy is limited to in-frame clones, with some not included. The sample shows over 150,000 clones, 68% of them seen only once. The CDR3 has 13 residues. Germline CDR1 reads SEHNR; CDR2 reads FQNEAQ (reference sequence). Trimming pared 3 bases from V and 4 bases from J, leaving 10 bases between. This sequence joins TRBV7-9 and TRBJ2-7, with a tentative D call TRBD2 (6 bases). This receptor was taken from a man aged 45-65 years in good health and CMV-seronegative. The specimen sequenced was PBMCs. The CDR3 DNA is TGTGCCAGCAGCTTTAGCGGCGGGTACGAGCAGTACTTC. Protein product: CASSFSGGYEQYF. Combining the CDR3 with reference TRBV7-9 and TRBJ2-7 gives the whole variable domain DTGVSQNPRHKITKRGQNVTFRCDPISEHNRLYWYRQTLGQGPEFLTYFQNEAQLEKSRLLSDRFSAERPKGSFSTLEIQRTEQGDSAMYLCASSFSGGYEQYFGPGTRLTVT.